These T cell receptor beta chains were read from a single sample in a study of blood T cells in healthy people across ages. MiXCR was run by TCRdb on the 5' RACE reads, yielding one entry per CDR3 protein. In the table there are about 1.1 million distinct CDR3 sequences, roughly two fifths of which are singletons. The source material was blood. These receptor sequences come from a man between 18 and 29 years old in good health. The CDR3 runs from the conserved cysteine through the conserved F or W. D genes are given only for firm matches. Some rows mark clone size as missing; the rest say once, few, many or name a class of expanded clone.

>TRBD2|TRBV20-1|NA|TRBJ2-1
TGCAGTGCCCAGCTGGACGGGGGGAGCAATGAGCAGTTCTTC
CSAQLDGGSNEQFF
>TRBD1|TRBV2|NA|TRBJ1-1
TGTGCCAGCAGTTTCGACAGGGGAAAGAACACTGAAGCTTTCTTT
CASSFDRGKNTEAFF
>NA|TRBV27|few|TRBJ2-7
TGTGCCAGCAGCGGCTACCCTGGATCCCTACCCTACGAGCAGTACTTC
CASSGYPGSLPYEQYF
>TRBD1|TRBV5-8|NA|TRBJ2-1
TGTGCCAGCAGTCCAGTGGGACAGCCGGACAATGAGCAGTTCTTC
CASSPVGQPDNEQFF
>NA|TRBV12-3/TRBV12-4|few|TRBJ2-7
TGTGCCAGCAGTCCGGGACGCCCCATGGACGAGCAGTACTTC
CASSPGRPMDEQYF
>NA|TRBV11-2|NA|TRBJ2-2
TGTGCCAGCAGCTCGTACGGAGGGACCGGGGAGCTGTTTTTT
CASSSYGGTGELFF
>NA|TRBV9|NA|TRBJ1-1
TGTGCCAGCAGCGTAGGGAGGACAACTGAAGCTTTCTTT
CASSVGRTTEAFF
>NA|TRBV29-1|many|TRBJ2-3
TGCAGCCACACCTCTAGCACAGATACGCAGTATTTT
CSHTSSTDTQYF
>NA|TRBV10-3|few|TRBJ2-3
TGTGCCATCAGCCTCTCCGACACAGATACGCAGTATTTT
CAISLSDTDTQYF
>NA|TRBV25-1|NA|TRBJ1-2
TGTGCCAGCAGTGAAGGGTTCGCGGGAGGCTACACCTTC
CASSEGFAGGYTF